This TCR beta chain was recovered during a study of T cell repertoires in cytomegalovirus infection. Study information: HLA-C-restricted CMV epitopes, recently identified, and well-studied HLA-B-restricted ones were used by the study. Public TCR beta signatures indicated both CMV infection and matching HLA type.

This clonotype has ten or more counts. Its antigen is not known. Trimming at V came to 5 bases and at J to 0 bases, leaving 10 bases not matched to a gene. CDR1 SGHTA and CDR2 FQGNSA come from the germline V gene. The CDR3 is made up of 16 amino acids. From the reads, TCRdb called clonotypes with MiXCR, one entry per CDR3 protein. Among roughly 80,000 distinct CDR3 sequences listed, roughly a quarter were seen once. Notes on the study in general: Dominating the ex vivo response were HLA-C-restricted CMV-specific TCR beta clonotypes.

The receptor was derived from a human donor in good health (CMV status not recorded). Some clones in this sample may be carry-over from other donors' samples. The chain links TRBV7-2 to TRBJ2-7; 7 bases line up with TRBD1. The input for sequencing was CD8+ T cells from cultured PBMCs, taken from culture after CMV antigen stimulation. The CDR3 sequence: CASSNRGGRSSYEQYF. The DNA for the CDR3 is TGTGCCAGCAGCAACAGGGGTGGCAGGAGCTCCTACGAGCAGTACTTC.